Below are 8 T cell receptor beta chains sequenced from a single sample in a study of OX40 agonist ivuxolimab in advanced cancers. Here immunoSEQ multiplex PCR was the method, and the copy in TCRdb shows in-frame clones only, minus some. The table includes over 40,000 clones, approximately 83% detected once. The sample here was CD4+ or CD8+ T cells sorted from blood, taken in a trial of the OX40 agonist ivuxolimab. The receptors here all came from an adult with an advanced solid tumor such as melanoma, head and neck, liver or kidney cancer.

The chain recombines TRBV5-1 with TRBJ1-1; the D gene is possibly TRBD1 (5 bases). Deletions cut 5 bases from V and 2 bases from J, with 19 bases between. CDR1 is SGHRS and CDR2 is YFSETQ in the germline V gene. The CDR3 contains 16 residues. The CDR3 region is CASRRDPPPSNTEAFF. In DNA, the CDR3 is TGCGCCAGCAGGCGGGACCCCCCCCCTTCAAACACTGAAGCTTTCTTT.

This chain connects TRBV28 to TRBJ2-3; 9 bases match TRBD1. With V trimmed by 3 bases and J by 6 bases, 10 bases remained unmatched. The CDR3 consists of 16 residues. Germline V gene sequence: CDR1 MDHEN, CDR2 SYDVKM. The CDR3 spells CASSFSKGQGRDTQYF. The CDR3 nucleotides are TGTGCCAGCAGTTTTTCTAAGGGACAGGGTCGGGATACGCAGTATTTT.

The V gene is TRBV11-2, the J gene TRBJ1-2; D gene uncertain. The CDR3 extends over 17 amino acids. CDR1 and CDR2 from the germline V gene are SGHAT and FQNNGV. The V gene lost 5 bases and the J gene lost 8 bases, with 27 bases spanning the gap. CDR3 nucleotide sequence: TGTGCCAGCAGCGCCTTAAACTCCCAGGTAGCCCCTGGAGGCTACACCTTC. Protein sequence: CASSALNSQVAPGGYTF.

The chain combines TRBV6-5 with TRBJ1-4; the D gene is possibly TRBD1 (6 bases). V was pared by 2 bases and J by 3 bases, with 10 bases between. The germline CDR1 and CDR2 sequences are MNHEY and SVGAGI. This CDR3 spans 15 amino acids. The CDR3 region has the DNA TGTGCCAGCAGTTACGAGGGGGGTTCTAATGAAAAACTGTTTTTT. This codes for CASSYEGGSNEKLFF.

This clone was picked up one time. This chain links TRBV27 with TRBJ2-1; D remains ambiguous. Looked up from germline, CDR1 is MNHEY and CDR2 is SMNVEV (reference sequence). V shed 9 bases and J shed 0 bases, with 12 bases lying between them. The CDR3 contains 14 residues. This CDR3 is CARKPGCSYNEQFF. The CDR3 region has the DNA TGTGCCAGAAAACCGGGCTGCTCCTACAATGAGCAGTTCTTC.

J is TRBJ1-3 and V is TRBV15; TRBD1 matches at 12 bases. The CDR3 runs to 18 residues. The germline V gene encodes CDR1 LNHNV and CDR2 YYDKDF (reference sequence). J was trimmed by 1 base and V by 3 bases; bases with no gene match: 7. The CDR3 coding sequence is TGTGCCACCAGCAGCGGGACAGGGGGCTTGGTTTCTGGAAACACCATATATTTT. Its translation: CATSSGTGGLVSGNTIYF. Complete variable domain (other parts from reference TRBV15 and TRBJ1-3): DAMVIQNPRYQVTQFGKPVTLSCSQTLNHNVMYWYQQKSSQAPKLLFHYYDKDFNNEADTPDNFQSRRPNTSFCFLDIRSPGLGDTAMYLCATSSGTGGLVSGNTIYFGEGSWLTVV.

The chain recombines TRBV5-4 with TRBJ2-1, with 8 positions matching TRBD1. Germline V gene data show CDR1 as SGHNT and CDR2 as YYREEE (reference sequence). The CDR3 is 13 amino acids. V trimming: 4 bases; J trimming: 7 bases; junction bases outside the gene matches: 4. CDR3 sequence reads: CASSITGGNEQFF. The DNA of the CDR3 is TGTGCCAGCAGCATCACAGGGGGGAATGAGCAGTTCTTC. Full variable domain (outside the CDR3, taken from reference TRBV5-4 and TRBJ2-1): ETGVTQSPTHLIKTRGQQVTLRCSSQSGHNTVSWYQQALGQGPQFIFQYYREEENGRGNFPPRFSGLQFPNYSSELNVNALELDDSALYLCASSITGGNEQFFGPGTRLTVL.

This chain joins TRBV19 and TRBJ1-6; 10 bases align to TRBD1. The CDR3 sequence is 15 residues long. With 7 bases clipped from V and 10 bases from J, the junction kept 10 bases outside the gene matches. The germline V gene has CDR1 LNHDA and CDR2 SQIVND (reference sequence). The DNA for the CDR3 is TGTGCCAGTACTCGTGGGACAGGGGCTTCATCACCCCTCCACTTT. Its protein product is CASTRGTGASSPLHF.